The 19 T cell receptor beta chains presented below share a single source sample, sequenced in a study of shared clonotypes between healthy human individuals. The data were produced by immunoSEQ multiplex PCR, yet TCRdb's version contains in-frame clones alone and is incomplete. The sample carries more than 2,000,000 clones, approximately 95% recorded once. The sequencing sample was made of naive CD4+ T cells from PBMCs. Subset described: CD45RA+ positively selected. Source of these receptors: a man younger than 35 in good health. Some clones in this sample may be carry-over from other donors' samples.

This rearrangement joins TRBV2 to TRBJ2-3; 8 bases agree with TRBD2. V lost 5 bases, J lost 2 bases, and 6 bases stayed unmatched. The germline V gene has CDR1 SNHLY and CDR2 FYNNEI. The length of the CDR3 is 15 residues. CDR3 nucleotides: TGTGCCAGCAGTCGACTTGGACTAGCCACAGATACGCAGTATTTT. Its protein is CASSRLGLATDTQYF.

J is TRBJ2-3 and V is TRBV7-2; tentative D call: TRBD2 (6 bases). The ends were cut back, 3 bases at V and 11 bases at J, with 12 bases in the middle. Germline V gene data show CDR1 as SGHTA and CDR2 as FQGNSA. The length of the CDR3 is 12 residues. The CDR3 sequence: CASSFLAIEQYF. CDR3 DNA: TGTGCCAGCAGCTTTCTAGCGATTGAGCAGTATTTT.

This rearrangement joins TRBV18 to TRBJ2-5; D is possibly TRBD1 or TRBD2 (5 bases each). CDR1 and CDR2 from the germline V gene are KGHSH and LQKENI. The CDR3 sequence is 15 residues long. Trimming cost V 2 bases and J 0 bases, with 10 bases left between them. CDR3: CASSPLMGDQETQYF. CDR3 in DNA: TGTGCCAGCTCACCATTGATGGGGGACCAAGAGACCCAGTACTTC.

The chain is built from TRBV7-2 and TRBJ2-1, with a tentative D call TRBD2 (6 bases). V lost 4 bases and J lost 2, with 18 bases in between. Germline V gene lookup returns CDR1 SGHTA and CDR2 FQGNSA. This CDR3 contains 17 residues. DNA of the CDR3: TGTGCCAGCAGCTCGCACATTCGGGAGTTGCCCTACAATGAGCAGTTCTTC. Protein sequence: CASSSHIRELPYNEQFF.

The gene calls are TRBV7-3 and TRBJ2-1, with 9 bases identical to TRBD2. The J segment lost 6 bases and the V segment lost 2 bases, leaving 5 bases of the junction unmatched. The germline V gene encodes CDR1 SGHTA and CDR2 FQGTGA. CDR3 size: 15 residues. This CDR3 is CASSLRGLAINEQFF. CDR3 bases: TGTGCCAGCAGCTTACGGGGACTAGCAATCAATGAGCAGTTCTTC.

CDR3 in DNA: TGTGCCAGCAGCTTAGCGGATTTTTGGACAGAAGACGAGCAGTTCTTC. Translating gives CASSLADFWTEDEQFF. The genes are TRBV7-9 and TRBJ2-1; D is perhaps TRBD1 (6 bases). The CDR3 totals 16 residues. V lost 0 bases, J lost 10 bases, and 19 bases lay in between. Germline-derived CDR1 and CDR2 are SEHNR and FQNEAQ (reference sequence).

This sequence joins TRBV27 and TRBJ1-1; D remains ambiguous. V was pared by 5 bases and J by 1 base, with 14 bases between. Per germline, CDR1 MNHEY and CDR2 SMNVEV (reference sequence). This CDR3 is built from 15 residues. The CDR3 is CASSPKASPNTEAFF. CDR3 coding DNA: TGTGCCAGCAGTCCCAAGGCCTCCCCGAACACTGAAGCTTTCTTT.

As regards this clone: This sample also contains other DNA sequences that code for the same CDR3. This chain joins TRBV19 and TRBJ2-7, with 7 bases matching TRBD1. The CDR3 totals 14 residues. J gave up 0 bases and V 5 bases, and 4 bases lay outside the gene matches. The V gene's germline CDR1 is LNHDA and CDR2 SQIVND (reference sequence). The CDR3 sequence is CASSLRQGSYEQYF. In DNA form, the CDR3 reads TGTGCCAGTAGTCTGCGACAGGGCTCCTACGAGCAGTACTTC. The variable domain in full, with the rest retrieved from reference TRBV19 and TRBJ2-7, is DGGITQSPKYLFRKEGQNVTLSCEQNLNHDAMYWYRQDPGQGLRLIYYSQIVNDFQKGDIAEGYSVSREKKESFPLTVTSAQKNPTAFYLCASSLRQGSYEQYFGPGTRLTVT.

The V and J genes are TRBV5-1 and TRBJ2-5; 9 nucleotides align to TRBD2. V lost 4 bases and J lost 5; bases outside the gene matches: 15. CDR3 length: 17 amino acids. Germline V CDR1 and CDR2: SGHRS, YFSETQ. As DNA, the CDR3 is TGCGCCAGCAGCCCTGGACTCAGGCGGGAGGGTGAGGAGACCCAGTACTTC. This codes for CASSPGLRREGEETQYF.

This sequence joins TRBV27 and TRBJ2-5, with 8 bases matching TRBD2. V shed 3 bases and J 7 bases; nucleotides not matched to a gene: 7. CDR3 size: 14 residues. Looked up from germline, CDR1 is MNHEY and CDR2 is SMNVEV (reference sequence). The CDR3 sequence is CASSLGAGVGTQYF. CDR3 DNA: TGTGCCAGCAGTTTGGGAGCGGGAGTGGGGACCCAGTACTTC.

The rearrangement uses TRBV29-1 and TRBJ1-4; possible D gene TRBD1, 5 bases. V lost 1 base and J 8 bases, leaving 14 bases between the germline ends. This CDR3 is 14 amino acids long. Germline V CDR1 and CDR2: SQVTM, ANQGSEA. The CDR3 bases are TGCAGCGTTGAAGGCGGGGGGTCTCGAGAAAAACTGTTTTTT. Protein sequence: CSVEGGGSREKLFF.

For this clone: Distinct nucleotide sequences in the sample also encode this CDR3. The V and J genes are TRBV6-5 and TRBJ1-2; D uncertain. This CDR3 region has 14 residues. Looked up from germline, CDR1 is MNHEY and CDR2 is SVGAGI. V lost 0 bases to trimming and J lost 3 bases, with 8 bases between them. CDR3 in DNA: TGTGCCAGCAGTTACTCAGGGCAGGACTATGGCTACACCTTC. This encodes CASSYSGQDYGYTF.

The chain has TRBV29-1 and TRBJ1-4, with D possibly being TRBD1 (6 bases). Trimming pared 7 bases from V and 7 bases from J, leaving 16 bases between. CDR1 and CDR2 (germline): SQVTM, ANQGSEA. The CDR3 consists of 13 residues. CDR3 in DNA: TGCAGCGCATCGGACAGTGGGGGTGAAAAACTGTTTTTT. Encoded protein: CSASDSGGEKLFF.

The J gene is TRBJ1-4, the V gene TRBV27; tentatively, D is TRBD1 (5 bases). V was pared by 5 bases and J by 7 bases, with 29 bases between. The V gene's germline CDR1 is MNHEY and CDR2 SMNVEV (reference sequence). There are 19 residues in the CDR3. CDR3 in DNA: TGTGCCAGCAGTCTAAGGCGGAGGACGGGACCACCCGAGGGTGAAAAACTGTTTTTT. Translation gives CASSLRRRTGPPEGEKLFF.

This chain joins TRBV5-4 and TRBJ2-1; D is ambiguous. This CDR3 region has 14 residues. CDR1 SGHNT and CDR2 YYREEE come from the germline V gene (reference sequence). Trimming pared 4 bases from V and 7 bases from J, leaving 15 bases between. CDR3 sequence reads: CASSPTALWNEQFF. The DNA for the CDR3 is TGTGCCAGCAGCCCAACTGCTTTATGGAATGAGCAGTTCTTC.

The chain joins TRBV28 to TRBJ2-7; D ambiguous. Trimming pared 5 bases from V and 4 bases from J, leaving 12 bases between. The CDR3 sequence is 13 residues long. Germline V gene lookup returns CDR1 MDHEN and CDR2 SYDVKM. For the CDR3, the DNA is TGTGCCAGCAGTCGCCAGCTACCGTACGAGCAGTACTTC. This gives the protein CASSRQLPYEQYF.

V gene TRBV28 combines with J gene TRBJ2-5; 7 bases map to TRBD2. This CDR3 contains 15 residues. After removal of 5 bases from V and 2 bases from J, the junction contained 8 bases not matched to a gene. Germline V gene sequence: CDR1 MDHEN, CDR2 SYDVKM. This CDR3 is CASSRSLAAQETQYF. CDR3 nucleotide sequence: TGTGCCAGCAGTAGATCCCTAGCGGCGCAAGAGACCCAGTACTTC.

This clone appeared once. The V and J genes are TRBV2 and TRBJ2-3; D remains unclear. Per the germline V gene, CDR1 is SNHLY and CDR2 is FYNNEI. V lost 6 bases to trimming and J lost 3 bases, with 13 bases between them. CDR3 length equals 14 residues. In nucleotides, the CDR3 is TGTGCCAGCAGCCCTGGGGTACATACAGATACGCAGTATTTT. It is translated as CASSPGVHTDTQYF. Filled out from reference TRBV2 and TRBJ2-3, the complete variable domain reads EPEVTQTPSHQVTQMGQEVILRCVPISNHLYFYWYRQILGQKVEFLVSFYNNEISEKSEIFDDQFSVERPDGSNFTLKIRSTKLEDSAMYFCASSPGVHTDTQYFGPGTRLTVL.

This chain uses TRBV7-2 with TRBJ1-1; 10 nucleotides match TRBD1. Trimming cost V 1 base and J 4 bases; bases outside gene matches: 3. CDR3 length: 15 residues. CDR1 is SGHTA and CDR2 is FQGNSA in the germline V gene. Written as DNA, the CDR3 is TGTGCCAGCAGCTTAGTGGGGACAGGGGTCACTGAAGCTTTCTTT. Protein: CASSLVGTGVTEAFF. The entire variable domain, with the rest obtained from reference TRBV7-2 and TRBJ1-1, is as follows: GAGVSQSPSNKVTEKGKDVELRCDPISGHTALYWYRQSLGQGLEFLIYFQGNSAPDKSGLPSDRFSAERTGGSVSTLTIQRTQQEDSAVYLCASSLVGTGVTEAFFGQGTRLTVV.